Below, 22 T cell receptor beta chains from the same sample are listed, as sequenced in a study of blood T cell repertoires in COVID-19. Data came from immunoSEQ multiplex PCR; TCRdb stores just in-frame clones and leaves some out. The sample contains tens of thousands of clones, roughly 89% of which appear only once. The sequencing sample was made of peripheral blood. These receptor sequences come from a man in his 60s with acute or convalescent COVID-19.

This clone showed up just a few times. In nucleotides, the CDR3 is TGTGCCATCAGTGAGCCAACTAGCGGGGGGGCCTCGAGCACAGATACGCAGTATTTT. Its protein product is CAISEPTSGGASSTDTQYF. This rearrangement joins TRBV10-3 to TRBJ2-3; 13 nucleotides agree with TRBD2. This CDR3 comprises 19 residues. Germline lookup yields CDR1 ENHRY and CDR2 SYGVKD. The V gene end was trimmed by 2 bases and the J gene end by 0 bases; junction bases not matched to a gene: 8.

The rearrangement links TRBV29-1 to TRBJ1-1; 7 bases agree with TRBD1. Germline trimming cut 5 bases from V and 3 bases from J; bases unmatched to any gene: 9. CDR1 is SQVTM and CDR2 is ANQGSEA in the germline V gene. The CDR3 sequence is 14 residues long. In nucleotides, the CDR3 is TGCAGCGTTATGCGCGGGACAGACTACACTGAAGCTTTCTTT. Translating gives CSVMRGTDYTEAFF.

CDR3 in amino acids: CASSASGTGTHNYGYTF. The CDR3 bases are TGTGCCAGCAGCGCATCCGGGACAGGGACCCATAACTATGGCTACACCTTC. The genes are TRBV9 and TRBJ1-2, with 9 bases identical to TRBD1. Germline assignment: CDR1 SGDLS and CDR2 YYNGEE. With V trimmed by 3 bases and J by 1 base, 10 bases remained unmatched. This CDR3 has 17 residues.

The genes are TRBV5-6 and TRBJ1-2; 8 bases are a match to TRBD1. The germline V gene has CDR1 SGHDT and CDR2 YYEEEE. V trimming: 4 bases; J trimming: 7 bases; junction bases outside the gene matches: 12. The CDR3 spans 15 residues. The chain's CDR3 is CASSPRGRGLSGYTF. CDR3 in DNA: TGTGCCAGCAGCCCGAGGGGCAGGGGGCTTAGTGGCTACACCTTC.

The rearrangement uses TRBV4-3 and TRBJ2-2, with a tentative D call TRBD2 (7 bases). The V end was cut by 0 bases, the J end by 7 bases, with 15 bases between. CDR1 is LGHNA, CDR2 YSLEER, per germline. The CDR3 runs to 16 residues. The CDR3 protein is CASSQDPGGLGGELFF. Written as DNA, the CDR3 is TGCGCCAGCAGCCAAGACCCCGGGGGGCTTGGCGGGGAGCTGTTTTTT.

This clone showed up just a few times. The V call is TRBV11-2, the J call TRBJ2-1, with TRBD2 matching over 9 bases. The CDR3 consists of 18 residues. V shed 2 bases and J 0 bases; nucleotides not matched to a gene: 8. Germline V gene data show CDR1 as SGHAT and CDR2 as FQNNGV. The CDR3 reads CASSLRAGGPSSYNEQFF. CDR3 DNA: TGTGCCAGCAGCTTAAGGGCGGGAGGGCCCAGCTCCTACAATGAGCAGTTCTTC.

This CDR3 reads CAWNRGGNQPQHF. As DNA, the CDR3 is TGTGCCTGGAACAGGGGAGGCAATCAGCCCCAGCATTTT. The chain joins TRBV30 to TRBJ1-5; 7 nucleotides align to TRBD1. The germline CDR1 and CDR2 sequences are GTSNPN and SVGIG (reference sequence). The CDR3 covers 13 residues. V was clipped by 4 bases and J by 2 bases; unmatched bases: 2.

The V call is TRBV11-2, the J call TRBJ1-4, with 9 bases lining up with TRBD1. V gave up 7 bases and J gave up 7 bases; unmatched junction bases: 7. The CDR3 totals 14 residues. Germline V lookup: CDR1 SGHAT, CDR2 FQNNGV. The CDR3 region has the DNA TGTGCCAGCAAAGGGGGACAGGGAATTGAAAAACTGTTTTTT. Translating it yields CASKGGQGIEKLFF.

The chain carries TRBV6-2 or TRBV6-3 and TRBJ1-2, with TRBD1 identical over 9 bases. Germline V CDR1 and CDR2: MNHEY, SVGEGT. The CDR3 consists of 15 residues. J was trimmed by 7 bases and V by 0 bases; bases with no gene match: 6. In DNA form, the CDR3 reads TGTGCCAGCAGTTACTCGGGACAGGGTTTTACTGGCTACACCTTC. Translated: CASSYSGQGFTGYTF.

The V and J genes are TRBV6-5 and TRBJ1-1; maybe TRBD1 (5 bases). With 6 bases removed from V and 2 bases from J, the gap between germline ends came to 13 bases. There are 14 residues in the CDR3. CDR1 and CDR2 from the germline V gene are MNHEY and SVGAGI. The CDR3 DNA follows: TGTGCCAGCAGGATCTCGGGGGGAAACACTGAAGCTTTCTTT. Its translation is CASRISGGNTEAFF.

CDR3 DNA: TGTGCCAGCAGCTTGGAGCAGGGTTTCGGGAACACTGAAGCTTTCTTT. Its translation: CASSLEQGFGNTEAFF. V is TRBV5-6 and J is TRBJ1-1, with a tentative D call TRBD1 (5 bases). Trimming left V 0 bases short and J 1 base short, with 13 bases between. Germline lookup yields CDR1 SGHDT and CDR2 YYEEEE. This CDR3 has 16 residues. The full variable domain, its missing parts supplied by reference TRBV5-6 and TRBJ1-1, is DAGVTQSPTHLIKTRGQQVTLRCSPKSGHDTVSWYQQALGQGPQFIFQYYEEEERQRGNFPDRFSGHQFPNYSSELNVNALLLGDSALYLCASSLEQGFGNTEAFFGQGTRLTVV.

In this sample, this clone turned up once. The CDR3 is CASSTVIQTNHNEQFF. Written as DNA, the CDR3 is TGTGCCAGTAGTACCGTAATTCAGACTAACCACAATGAGCAGTTCTTC. V gene TRBV19 combines with J gene TRBJ2-1; TRBD2 might be the D (5 bases). Germline V lookup: CDR1 LNHDA, CDR2 SQIVND (reference sequence). The CDR3 is 16 residues long. V shed 4 bases and J shed 5 bases, with 18 bases lying between them.

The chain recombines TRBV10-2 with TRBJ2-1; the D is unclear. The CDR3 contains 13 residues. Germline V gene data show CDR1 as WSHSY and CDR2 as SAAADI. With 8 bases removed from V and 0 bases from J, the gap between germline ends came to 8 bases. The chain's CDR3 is CASLADSYNEQFF. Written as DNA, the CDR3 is TGCGCCAGCTTAGCAGACTCCTACAATGAGCAGTTCTTC.

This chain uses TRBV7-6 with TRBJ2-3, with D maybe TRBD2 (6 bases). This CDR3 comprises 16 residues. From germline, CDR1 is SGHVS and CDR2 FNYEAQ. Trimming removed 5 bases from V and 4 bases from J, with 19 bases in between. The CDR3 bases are TGTGCCAGCAGCGAGACTAGGGGATTAGCGGCAGATACGCAGTATTTT. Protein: CASSETRGLAADTQYF.

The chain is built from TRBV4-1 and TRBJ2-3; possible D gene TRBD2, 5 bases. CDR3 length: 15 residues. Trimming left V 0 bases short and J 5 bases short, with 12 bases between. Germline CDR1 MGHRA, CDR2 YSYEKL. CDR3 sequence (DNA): TGCGCCAGCAGCCAAGAGGGTCTAGAGGGAGATACGCAGTATTTT. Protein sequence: CASSQEGLEGDTQYF.

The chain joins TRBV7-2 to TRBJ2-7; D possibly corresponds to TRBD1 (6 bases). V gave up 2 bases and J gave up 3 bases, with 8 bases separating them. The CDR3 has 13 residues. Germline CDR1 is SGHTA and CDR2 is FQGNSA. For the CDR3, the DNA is TGTGCCAGCAGCTTATACAGGGTCTACGAGCAGTACTTC. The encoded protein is CASSLYRVYEQYF.

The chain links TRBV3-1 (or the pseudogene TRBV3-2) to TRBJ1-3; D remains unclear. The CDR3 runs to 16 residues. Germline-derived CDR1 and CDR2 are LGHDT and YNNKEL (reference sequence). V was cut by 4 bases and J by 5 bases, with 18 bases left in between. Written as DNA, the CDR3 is TGTGCCAGCAGCCCAACGCATTTGGGAGGCCGAAACACCATATATTTT. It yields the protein CASSPTHLGGRNTIYF.

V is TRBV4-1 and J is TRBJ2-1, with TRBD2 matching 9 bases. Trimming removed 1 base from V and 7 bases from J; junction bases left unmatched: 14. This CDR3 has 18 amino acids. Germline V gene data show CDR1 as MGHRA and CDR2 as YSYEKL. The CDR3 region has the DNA TGCGCCAGCAGCCAAGTCTTACCGACTAGCGGCTACAATAATGAGCAGTTCTTC. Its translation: CASSQVLPTSGYNNEQFF.

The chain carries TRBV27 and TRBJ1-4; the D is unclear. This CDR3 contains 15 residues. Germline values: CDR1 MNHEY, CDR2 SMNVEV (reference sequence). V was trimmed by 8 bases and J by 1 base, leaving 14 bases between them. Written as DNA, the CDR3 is TGTGCCAGCGGTGTTGGCCTTGGAACTAATGAAAAACTGTTTTTT. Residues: CASGVGLGTNEKLFF.

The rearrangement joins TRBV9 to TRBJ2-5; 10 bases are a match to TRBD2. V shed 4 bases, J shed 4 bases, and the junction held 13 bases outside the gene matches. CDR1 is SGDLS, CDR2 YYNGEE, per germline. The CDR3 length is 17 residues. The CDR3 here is CASSPRGAGGPTETQYF. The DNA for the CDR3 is TGTGCCAGCAGCCCCCGTGGAGCGGGGGGGCCAACAGAGACCCAGTACTTC.

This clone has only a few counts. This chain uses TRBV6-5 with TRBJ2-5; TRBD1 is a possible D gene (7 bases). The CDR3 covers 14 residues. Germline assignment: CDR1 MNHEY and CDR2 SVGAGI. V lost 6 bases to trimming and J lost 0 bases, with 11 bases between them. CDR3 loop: CASRGGQNQETQYF. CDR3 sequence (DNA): TGTGCCAGCAGGGGGGGACAGAACCAAGAGACCCAGTACTTC.

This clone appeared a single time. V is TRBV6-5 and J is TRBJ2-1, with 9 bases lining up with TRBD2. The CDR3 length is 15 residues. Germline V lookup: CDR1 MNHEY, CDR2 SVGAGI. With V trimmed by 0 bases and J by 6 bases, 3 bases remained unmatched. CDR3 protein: CASSYSAGGPNEQFF. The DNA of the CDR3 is TGTGCCAGCAGTTACTCGGCGGGGGGGCCCAATGAGCAGTTCTTC.